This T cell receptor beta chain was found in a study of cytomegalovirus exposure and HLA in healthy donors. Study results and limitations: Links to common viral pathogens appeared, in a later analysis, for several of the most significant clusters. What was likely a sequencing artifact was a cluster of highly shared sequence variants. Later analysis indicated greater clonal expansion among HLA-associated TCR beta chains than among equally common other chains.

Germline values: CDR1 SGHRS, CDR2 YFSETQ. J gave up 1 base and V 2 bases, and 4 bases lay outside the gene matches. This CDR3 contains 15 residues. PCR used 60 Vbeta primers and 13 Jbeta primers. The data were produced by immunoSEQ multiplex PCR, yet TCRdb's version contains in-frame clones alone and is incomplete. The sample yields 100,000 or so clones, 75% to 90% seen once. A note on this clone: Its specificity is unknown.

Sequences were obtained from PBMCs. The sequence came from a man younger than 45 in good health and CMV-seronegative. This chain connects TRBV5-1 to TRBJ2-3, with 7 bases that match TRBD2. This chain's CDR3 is CASSFWAGGTDTQYF. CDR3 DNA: TGCGCCAGCAGCTTTTGGGCGGGGGGCACAGATACGCAGTATTTT.